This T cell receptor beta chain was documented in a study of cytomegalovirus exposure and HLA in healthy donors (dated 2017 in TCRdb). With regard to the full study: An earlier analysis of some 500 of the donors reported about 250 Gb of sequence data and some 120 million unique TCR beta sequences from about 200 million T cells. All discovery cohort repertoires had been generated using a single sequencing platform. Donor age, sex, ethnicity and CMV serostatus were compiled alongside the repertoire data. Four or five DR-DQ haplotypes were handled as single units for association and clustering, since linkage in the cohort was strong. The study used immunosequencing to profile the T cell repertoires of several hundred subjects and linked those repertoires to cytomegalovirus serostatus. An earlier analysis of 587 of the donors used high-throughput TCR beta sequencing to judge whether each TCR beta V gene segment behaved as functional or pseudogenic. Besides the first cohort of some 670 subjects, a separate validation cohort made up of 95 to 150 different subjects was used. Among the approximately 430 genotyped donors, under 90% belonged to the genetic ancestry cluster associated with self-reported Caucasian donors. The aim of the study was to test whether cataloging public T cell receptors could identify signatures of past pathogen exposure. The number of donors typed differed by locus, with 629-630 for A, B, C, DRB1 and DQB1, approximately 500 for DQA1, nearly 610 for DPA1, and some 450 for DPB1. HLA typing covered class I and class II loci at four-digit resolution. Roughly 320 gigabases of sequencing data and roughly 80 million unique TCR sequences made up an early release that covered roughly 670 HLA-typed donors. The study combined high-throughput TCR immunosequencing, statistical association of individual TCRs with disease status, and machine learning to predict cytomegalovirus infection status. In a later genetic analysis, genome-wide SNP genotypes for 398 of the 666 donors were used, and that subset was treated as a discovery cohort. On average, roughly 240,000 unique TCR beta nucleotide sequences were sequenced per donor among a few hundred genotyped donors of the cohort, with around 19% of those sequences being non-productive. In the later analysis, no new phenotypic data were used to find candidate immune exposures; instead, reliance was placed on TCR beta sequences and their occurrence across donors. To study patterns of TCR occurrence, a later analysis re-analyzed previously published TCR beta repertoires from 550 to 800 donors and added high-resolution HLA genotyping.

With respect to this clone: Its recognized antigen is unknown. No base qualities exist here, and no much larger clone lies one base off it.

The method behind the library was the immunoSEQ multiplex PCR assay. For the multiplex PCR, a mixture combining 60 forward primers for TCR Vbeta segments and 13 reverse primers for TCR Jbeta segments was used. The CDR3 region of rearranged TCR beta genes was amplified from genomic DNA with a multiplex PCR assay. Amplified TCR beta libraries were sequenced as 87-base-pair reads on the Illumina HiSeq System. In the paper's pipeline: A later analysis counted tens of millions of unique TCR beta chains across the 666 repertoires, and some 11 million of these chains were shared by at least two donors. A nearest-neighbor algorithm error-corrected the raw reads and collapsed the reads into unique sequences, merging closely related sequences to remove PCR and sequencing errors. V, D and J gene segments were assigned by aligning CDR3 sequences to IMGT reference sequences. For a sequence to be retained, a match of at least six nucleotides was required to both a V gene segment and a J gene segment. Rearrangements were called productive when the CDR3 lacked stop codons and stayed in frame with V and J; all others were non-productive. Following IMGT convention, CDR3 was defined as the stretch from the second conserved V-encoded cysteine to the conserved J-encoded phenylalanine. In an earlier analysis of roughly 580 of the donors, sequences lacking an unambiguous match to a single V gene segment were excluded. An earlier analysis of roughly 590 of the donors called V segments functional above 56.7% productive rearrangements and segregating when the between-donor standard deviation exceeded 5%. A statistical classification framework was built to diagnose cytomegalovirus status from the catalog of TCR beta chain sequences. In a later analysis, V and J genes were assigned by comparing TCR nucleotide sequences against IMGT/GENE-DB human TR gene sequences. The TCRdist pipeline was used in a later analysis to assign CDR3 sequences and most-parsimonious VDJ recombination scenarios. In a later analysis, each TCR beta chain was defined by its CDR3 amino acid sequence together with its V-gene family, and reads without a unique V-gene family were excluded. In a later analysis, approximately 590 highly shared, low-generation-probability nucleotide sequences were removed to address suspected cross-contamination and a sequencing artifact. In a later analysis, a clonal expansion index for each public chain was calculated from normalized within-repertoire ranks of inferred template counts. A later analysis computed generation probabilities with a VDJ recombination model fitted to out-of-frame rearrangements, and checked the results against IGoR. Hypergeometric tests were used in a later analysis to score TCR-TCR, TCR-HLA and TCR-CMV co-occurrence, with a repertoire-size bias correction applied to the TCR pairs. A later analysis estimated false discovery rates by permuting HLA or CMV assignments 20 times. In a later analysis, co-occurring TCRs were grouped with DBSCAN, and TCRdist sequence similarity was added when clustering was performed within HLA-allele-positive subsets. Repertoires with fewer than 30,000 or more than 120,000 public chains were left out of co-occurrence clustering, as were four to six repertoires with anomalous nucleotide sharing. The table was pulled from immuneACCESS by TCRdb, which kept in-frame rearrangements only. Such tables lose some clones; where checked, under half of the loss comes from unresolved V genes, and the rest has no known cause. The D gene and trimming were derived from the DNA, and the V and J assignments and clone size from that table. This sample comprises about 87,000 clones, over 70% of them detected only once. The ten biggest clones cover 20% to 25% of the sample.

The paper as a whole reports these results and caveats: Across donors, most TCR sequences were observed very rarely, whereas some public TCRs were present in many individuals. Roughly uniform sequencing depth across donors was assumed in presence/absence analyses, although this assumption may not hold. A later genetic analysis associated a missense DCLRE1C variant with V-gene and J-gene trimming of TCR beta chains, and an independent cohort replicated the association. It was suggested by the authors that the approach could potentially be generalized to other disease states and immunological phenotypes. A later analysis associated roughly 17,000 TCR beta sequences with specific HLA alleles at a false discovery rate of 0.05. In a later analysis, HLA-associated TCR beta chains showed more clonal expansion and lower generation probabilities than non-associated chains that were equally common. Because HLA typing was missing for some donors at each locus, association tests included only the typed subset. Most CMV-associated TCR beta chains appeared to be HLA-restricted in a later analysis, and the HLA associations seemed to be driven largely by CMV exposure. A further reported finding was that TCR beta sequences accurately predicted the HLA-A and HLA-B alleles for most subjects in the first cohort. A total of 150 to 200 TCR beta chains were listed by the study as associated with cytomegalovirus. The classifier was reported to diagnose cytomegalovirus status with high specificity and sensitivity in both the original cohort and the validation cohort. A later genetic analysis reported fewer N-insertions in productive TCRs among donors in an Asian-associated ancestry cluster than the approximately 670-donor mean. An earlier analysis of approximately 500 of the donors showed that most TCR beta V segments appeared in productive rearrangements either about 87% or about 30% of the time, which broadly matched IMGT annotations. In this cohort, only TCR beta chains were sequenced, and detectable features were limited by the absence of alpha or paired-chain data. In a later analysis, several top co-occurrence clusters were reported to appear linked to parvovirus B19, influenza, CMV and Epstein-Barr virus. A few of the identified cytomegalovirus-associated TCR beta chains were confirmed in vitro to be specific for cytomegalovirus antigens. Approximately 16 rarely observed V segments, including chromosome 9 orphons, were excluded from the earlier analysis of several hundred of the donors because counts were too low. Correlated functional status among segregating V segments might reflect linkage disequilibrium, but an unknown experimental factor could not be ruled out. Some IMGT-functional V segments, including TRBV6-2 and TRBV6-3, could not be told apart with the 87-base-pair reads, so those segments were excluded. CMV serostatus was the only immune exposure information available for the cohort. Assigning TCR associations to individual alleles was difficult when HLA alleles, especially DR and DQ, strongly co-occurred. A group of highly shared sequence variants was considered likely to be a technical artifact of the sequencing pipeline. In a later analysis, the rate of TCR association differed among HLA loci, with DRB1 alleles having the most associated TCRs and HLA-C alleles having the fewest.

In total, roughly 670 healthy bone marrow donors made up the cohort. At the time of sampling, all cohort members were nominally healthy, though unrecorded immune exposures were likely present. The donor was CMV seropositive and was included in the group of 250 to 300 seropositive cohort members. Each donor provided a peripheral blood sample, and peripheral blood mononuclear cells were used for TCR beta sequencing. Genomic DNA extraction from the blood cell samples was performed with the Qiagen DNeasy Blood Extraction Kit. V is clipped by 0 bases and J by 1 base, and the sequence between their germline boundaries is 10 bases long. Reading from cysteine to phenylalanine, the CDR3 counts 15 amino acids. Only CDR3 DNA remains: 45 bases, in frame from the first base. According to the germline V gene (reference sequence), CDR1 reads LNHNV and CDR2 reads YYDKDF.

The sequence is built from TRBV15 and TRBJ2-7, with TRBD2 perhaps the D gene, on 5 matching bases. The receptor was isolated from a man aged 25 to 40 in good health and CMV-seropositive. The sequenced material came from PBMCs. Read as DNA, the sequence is TGTGCCACCAGCAGAGAGGGAGCGCGGTCCTACGAGCAGTACTTC. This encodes CATSREGARSYEQYF.